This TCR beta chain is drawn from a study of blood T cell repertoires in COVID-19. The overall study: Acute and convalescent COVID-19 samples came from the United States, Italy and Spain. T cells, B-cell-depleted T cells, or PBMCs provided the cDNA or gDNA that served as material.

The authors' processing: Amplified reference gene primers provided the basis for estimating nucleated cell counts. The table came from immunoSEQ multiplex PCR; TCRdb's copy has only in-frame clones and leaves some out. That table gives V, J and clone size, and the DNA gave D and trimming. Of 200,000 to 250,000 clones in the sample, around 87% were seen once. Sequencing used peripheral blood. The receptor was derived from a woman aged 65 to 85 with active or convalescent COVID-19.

The CDR3 protein is CASSQSGAPYEQYF. CDR3 DNA sequence: TGCGCCAGCAGCCAAAGCGGGGCCCCCTACGAGCAGTACTTC. V gene TRBV5-1 combines with J gene TRBJ2-7; 7 bases are shared with TRBD2. Germline values: CDR1 SGHRS, CDR2 YFSETQ. The V and J ends lost 4 bases and 2 bases, in that order; junction bases with no gene match: 6. There are 14 residues in the CDR3.